Listed here are 11 T cell receptor beta chains from one sample, sequenced in a study of shared clonotypes between healthy human individuals. Profiled with immunoSEQ multiplex PCR; TCRdb holds only in-frame clones, not every one. This sample has some 2.4 million clones, with roughly 93% found just once. The sequenced material came from naive CD4+ T cells from PBMCs. Stated subset: CD45RA+ positively selected. Receptors were obtained from a man between 18 and 29 years old in good health. Some clones in this sample may be carry-over from other donors' samples.

The chain employs TRBV7-2 and TRBJ2-3; 12 bases line up with TRBD2. Trimming cost V 5 bases and J 8 bases; bases outside gene matches: 11. The CDR3 spans 16 residues. Germline loops: CDR1 SGHTA, CDR2 FQGNSA. CDR3 protein: CASSRDLAGGPRTQYF. The DNA for the CDR3 is TGTGCCAGCAGCCGGGACCTAGCGGGAGGGCCACGTACGCAGTATTTT.

This rearrangement joins TRBV28 to TRBJ2-5; a weak D match, TRBD2 (5 bases). The CDR3 has 14 amino acids. Trimming pared 2 bases from V and 6 bases from J, leaving 13 bases between. Per the germline V gene, CDR1 is MDHEN and CDR2 is SYDVKM. The DNA of the CDR3 is TGTGCCAGCAGTTTAGCGCGGGCCCCGAAGACCCAGTACTTC. Its protein is CASSLARAPKTQYF.

The gene calls are TRBV29-1 and TRBJ2-3; 8 nucleotides match TRBD2. The CDR3 loop spans 13 amino acids. Per the germline V gene, CDR1 is SQVTM and CDR2 is ANQGSEA. Germline trimming cut 8 bases from V and 2 bases from J; bases unmatched to any gene: 6. The CDR3 nucleotides are TGCAGCACCGGACTAGCCCTCACAGATACGCAGTATTTT. As protein: CSTGLALTDTQYF.

Only one count was recorded for this clone. The chain is built from TRBV7-2 and TRBJ1-2, with 8 bases aligning to TRBD1. Germline CDR1 is SGHTA and CDR2 is FQGNSA. The CDR3 is made up of 16 amino acids. The ends lost 1 base at V and 7 bases at J; junction bases unmatched: 11. CDR3 DNA sequence: TGTGCCAGCAGCTTAGGGCCCCAGGGGGCGGTACGTGGCTACACCTTC. This sequence encodes CASSLGPQGAVRGYTF.

J is TRBJ2-7 and V is TRBV5-4, with TRBD1 identical over 8 bases. CDR1 SGHNT and CDR2 YYREEE come from the germline V gene (reference sequence). J lost 4 bases, V lost 2 bases, and 5 bases had no gene match. This CDR3 is built from 14 residues. In DNA form, the CDR3 reads TGTGCCAGCAGCTTCGGACAGGGTCCATACGAGCAGTACTTC. Protein: CASSFGQGPYEQYF.

J is TRBJ2-1 and V is TRBV7-3, with a tentative D call TRBD1 (8 bases). This CDR3 region has 15 residues. Germline V gene data show CDR1 as SGHTA and CDR2 as FQGTGA. V lost 3 bases, J lost 10 bases, and 19 bases lay in between. The CDR3 DNA reads TGTGCCAGCAGCTTGGGCAGGGGGCGGGAGACCGAGCAGTTCTTC. This translates into CASSLGRGRETEQFF. The full variable domain, rest sourced from reference TRBV7-3 and TRBJ2-1, is GAGVSQTPSNKVTEKGKYVELRCDPISGHTALYWYRQSLGQGPEFLIYFQGTGAADDSGLPNDRFFAVRPEGSVSTLKIQRTERGDSAVYLCASSLGRGRETEQFFGPGTRLTVL.

This clone was seen only once. The chain uses TRBV5-5 and TRBJ1-1; D possibly corresponds to TRBD1 (6 bases). V lost 1 base, J lost 1 base, and 11 bases lay in between. The CDR3 is made up of 15 amino acids. Looked up from germline, CDR1 is SGHKS and CDR2 is YYEKEE (reference sequence). The CDR3: CASSLIGTKNTEAFF. The CDR3 nucleotides read TGTGCCAGCAGCTTGATAGGGACAAAGAACACTGAAGCTTTCTTT.

The CDR3 here is CAWRREGRETQYF. The DNA of the CDR3 is TGTGCCTGGAGACGGGAGGGAAGAGAGACCCAGTACTTC. The V gene is TRBV30, the J gene TRBJ2-5; 8 bases are a match to TRBD2. The length of the CDR3 is 13 residues. Unmatched junction bases numbered 4, after V lost 3 bases and J lost 4 bases. Per germline, CDR1 GTSNPN and CDR2 SVGIG (reference sequence).

The chain recombines TRBV18 with TRBJ2-5, with 10 bases aligning to TRBD1. Germline values: CDR1 KGHSH, CDR2 LQKENI. The CDR3 is 15 residues long. The junction had 3 bases not matched to a gene; V was cut back by 3 bases and J by 2 bases. CDR3 sequence: CASSPTGQGQETQYF. The CDR3 DNA is TGTGCCAGCTCACCTACGGGACAGGGGCAAGAGACCCAGTACTTC.

The chain has TRBV5-1 and TRBJ2-1, with D perhaps assigned TRBD1 or TRBD2 (5 bases each). The CDR3 covers 14 residues. V was cut by 4 bases and J by 6 bases, with 14 bases left in between. Germline V lookup: CDR1 SGHRS, CDR2 YFSETQ. CDR3 nucleotide sequence: TGCGCCAGCAGCCGGGACGCTCTTCCCAATGAGCAGTTCTTC. Its protein is CASSRDALPNEQFF.

V gene TRBV7-9 combines with J gene TRBJ1-1; 7 bases are shared with TRBD1. Germline V gives CDR1 SEHNR, CDR2 FQNEAQ (reference sequence). CDR3 length equals 14 residues. Unmatched junction bases numbered 10, after V lost 5 bases and J lost 7 bases. CDR3 amino acids: CASSRTTGRIEAFF. In nucleotides, the CDR3 is TGTGCCAGCAGCCGAACGACAGGGAGGATTGAAGCTTTCTTT.